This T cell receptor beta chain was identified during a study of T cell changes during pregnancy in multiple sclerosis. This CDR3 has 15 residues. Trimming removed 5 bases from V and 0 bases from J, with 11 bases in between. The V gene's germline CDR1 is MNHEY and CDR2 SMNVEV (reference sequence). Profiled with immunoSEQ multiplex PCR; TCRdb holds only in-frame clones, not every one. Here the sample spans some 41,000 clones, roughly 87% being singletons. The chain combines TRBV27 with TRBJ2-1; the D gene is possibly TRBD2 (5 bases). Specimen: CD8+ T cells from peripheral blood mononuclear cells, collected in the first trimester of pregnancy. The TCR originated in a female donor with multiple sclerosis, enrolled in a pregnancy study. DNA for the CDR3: TGTGCCAGCAGTCTCCAGCGGCCCTCCTACAATGAGCAGTTCTTC. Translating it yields CASSLQRPSYNEQFF.